The 16 T cell receptor beta chains below come from one sample, sequenced in a study of CD8+ T cells in alopecia areata. Following extraction, RNA underwent reverse transcription to cDNA, which served as the sequencing template. The method was immunoSEQ multiplex PCR; TCRdb's version includes in-frame clones alone and lacks a portion of them. The sample lists about 120,000 clones, about half occurring once. Treatment defined: oral pan-JAK inhibitor, 5-10 mg twice daily. The specimen comprised CD4+ T cells sorted from blood, sampled at week 4, from a patient treated with tofacitinib. The receptors originated from a human donor with alopecia areata.

CDR3 bases: TGTGCCAGCTCTTTTACGGTGATGAACACTGAAGCTTTCTTT. Protein: CASSFTVMNTEAFF. V and J are TRBV18 and TRBJ1-1; D remains ambiguous. The CDR3 runs to 14 residues. Germline-derived CDR1 and CDR2 are KGHSH and LQKENI. V was cut by 6 bases and J by 0 bases, with 11 bases left in between.

The rearrangement links TRBV5-4 to TRBJ1-2; 10 bases align to TRBD1. Germline-derived CDR1 and CDR2 are SGHNT and YYREEE (reference sequence). This CDR3 has 16 amino acids. V trimming: 3 bases; J trimming: 0 bases; junction bases outside the gene matches: 5. The CDR3 DNA sequence: TGTGCCAGCAGCTCCCGGGACAGGGGCGCTAACTATGGCTACACCTTC. Protein: CASSSRDRGANYGYTF.

This clone was counted once. The chain recombines TRBV25-1 with TRBJ2-3; 8 nucleotides agree with TRBD1. This CDR3 has 15 amino acids. In germline, CDR1 is MGHDK, CDR2 SYGVNS. Losses at the gene ends were 1 base for V and 5 bases for J; bases not matched to a gene: 5. The CDR3 loop is CASSESGTGRDTQYF. The CDR3 DNA reads as TGTGCCAGCAGTGAATCCGGGACAGGTCGAGATACGCAGTATTTT.

Only a few counts were recorded for this clone. The chain is built from TRBV18 and TRBJ2-4; the match to TRBD1 covers 8 bases. The CDR3 loop spans 12 amino acids. Germline values: CDR1 KGHSH, CDR2 LQKENI. V dropped 3 bases and J dropped 8; count of bases not matched to a gene: 0. The DNA of the CDR3 is TGTGCCAGCTCACCGACAGGGGACATTCAGTACTTC. It encodes CASSPTGDIQYF.

The gene calls are TRBV19 and TRBJ2-7; 11 nucleotides align to TRBD2. CDR1 and CDR2 (germline): LNHDA, SQIVND (reference sequence). This CDR3 region has 13 residues. The ends lost 6 bases at V and 5 bases at J; junction bases unmatched: 3. CDR3 in DNA: TGTGCCAGTAGACTAGCGGGAGTCCACGAGCAGTACTTC. Translation gives CASRLAGVHEQYF.

This clone was detected only a few times. V usage is TRBV6-6 and J usage is TRBJ1-1, with TRBD1 identical over 7 bases. The ends lost 5 bases at V and 7 bases at J; junction bases unmatched: 13. The germline CDR1 and CDR2 sequences are MNHNY and SVGAGI (reference sequence). The CDR3 length is 15 residues. CDR3 loop: CASSPGVTGHGEAFF. In nucleotides, the CDR3 is TGTGCCAGCAGTCCCGGGGTGACAGGGCACGGTGAAGCTTTCTTT.

The gene calls are TRBV30 and TRBJ2-3; D is unclear. CDR3 size: 12 residues. Trimming stripped 3 bases from V and 4 bases from J, with 8 bases between. Germline V CDR1 and CDR2: GTSNPN, SVGIG (reference sequence). The CDR3 reads CAWSRASDTQYF. In DNA, the CDR3 is TGTGCCTGGAGCCGGGCATCAGATACGCAGTATTTT.

This chain uses TRBV29-1 with TRBJ2-3, with 11 bases matching TRBD2. V gave up 6 bases and J gave up 0 bases; unmatched junction bases: 8. The germline V gene has CDR1 SQVTM and CDR2 ANQGSEA. CDR3 length equals 16 residues. The CDR3 DNA reads as TGCAGCGTCGACTATAGCGGGAGGGGGAGCACAGATACGCAGTATTTT. This gives the protein CSVDYSGRGSTDTQYF.

The genes are TRBV6-1 and TRBJ2-7; 8 positions agree with TRBD1. The CDR3 sequence is 15 residues long. Germline-derived CDR1 and CDR2 are MNHNS and SASEGT. After removal of 7 bases from V and 4 bases from J, the junction contained 12 bases not matched to a gene. The CDR3 sequence is CASTLTGAGLYEQYF. The CDR3 coding sequence is TGTGCCAGCACCCTGACAGGGGCCGGCCTTTACGAGCAGTACTTC.

This clone was observed a single time. The rearrangement joins TRBV5-6 to TRBJ2-3, with a possible D match to TRBD1 (6 bases). The germline CDR1 and CDR2 sequences are SGHDT and YYEEEE. CDR3 length equals 12 residues. Trimming shortened V by 5 bases and J by 14 bases, and 18 bases separated the two germline ends. DNA of the CDR3: TGTGCCAGCAGACGACCGGGACAAAAAGCGTATTTT. Amino acid sequence: CASRRPGQKAYF.

In its sample, this clone was seen a few times. The V call is TRBV30, the J call TRBJ1-2; D call uncertain. Deletions cut 0 bases from V and 5 bases from J, with 16 bases between. Germline V lookup: CDR1 GTSNPN, CDR2 SVGIG (reference sequence). The CDR3 runs to 15 residues. CDR3: CAWSVLTLRTYGYTF. CDR3 nucleotide sequence: TGTGCCTGGAGTGTACTCACCCTACGGACTTATGGCTACACCTTC.

The chain recombines TRBV25-1 with TRBJ1-2, with D perhaps matching TRBD1 (6 bases). Trimming removed 6 bases at V and 8 bases at J, with 16 bases between. CDR3 length equals 13 residues. CDR1 and CDR2 from the germline V gene are MGHDK and SYGVNS. Here the CDR3 reads CASSTTGLRGYTF. The DNA for the CDR3 is TGTGCCAGCAGCACAACAGGGTTGAGAGGCTACACCTTC.

In this sample, this clone turned up a few times. This chain uses TRBV11-2 with TRBJ2-3, with 7 bases fitting TRBD2. Germline V gene sequence: CDR1 SGHAT, CDR2 FQNNGV. This CDR3 comprises 16 residues. Trimming removed 3 bases from V and 0 bases from J; junction bases left unmatched: 6. The DNA for the CDR3 is TGTGCCAGCAGCTTCCATCTAGCGGCTAGCACAGATACGCAGTATTTT. It specifies CASSFHLAASTDTQYF.

This clone turned up a few times. CDR3 sequence (DNA): TGTGCCAGCAGACCCGGGACTCTGCTCAATCAGCCCCAGCATTTT. Translated, it gives CASRPGTLLNQPQHF. This chain links TRBV6-5 with TRBJ1-5; a weak D match, TRBD1 (5 bases). CDR3 length: 15 residues. Trimming removed 6 bases at V and 3 bases at J, with 15 bases between. Per the germline V gene, CDR1 is MNHEY and CDR2 is SVGAGI.

The chain carries TRBV25-1 and TRBJ2-5, with D perhaps given as TRBD1 or TRBD2 (5 bases each). This CDR3 has 14 amino acids. The germline CDR1 and CDR2 sequences are MGHDK and SYGVNS. The ends were cut back, 5 bases at V and 1 base at J, with 11 bases in the middle. CDR3 region: CASSKRTSQETQYF. The DNA of the CDR3 is TGTGCCAGCAGTAAGCGGACAAGCCAAGAGACCCAGTACTTC. Drawing the rest from reference TRBV25-1 and TRBJ2-5, the complete variable domain is EADIYQTPRYLVIGTGKKITLECSQTMGHDKMYWYQQDPGMELHLIHYSYGVNSTEKGDLSSESTVSRIRTEHFPLTLESARPSHTSQYLCASSKRTSQETQYFGPGTRLLVL.

The rearrangement joins TRBV29-1 to TRBJ1-1; tentatively, D is TRBD1 (5 bases). Deletions cut 7 bases from V and 1 base from J, with 7 bases between. The germline V gene encodes CDR1 SQVTM and CDR2 ANQGSEA. There are 11 residues in the CDR3. As DNA, the CDR3 is TGCAGCGGGGGACGGAACACTGAAGCTTTCTTT. Translating gives CSGGRNTEAFF.